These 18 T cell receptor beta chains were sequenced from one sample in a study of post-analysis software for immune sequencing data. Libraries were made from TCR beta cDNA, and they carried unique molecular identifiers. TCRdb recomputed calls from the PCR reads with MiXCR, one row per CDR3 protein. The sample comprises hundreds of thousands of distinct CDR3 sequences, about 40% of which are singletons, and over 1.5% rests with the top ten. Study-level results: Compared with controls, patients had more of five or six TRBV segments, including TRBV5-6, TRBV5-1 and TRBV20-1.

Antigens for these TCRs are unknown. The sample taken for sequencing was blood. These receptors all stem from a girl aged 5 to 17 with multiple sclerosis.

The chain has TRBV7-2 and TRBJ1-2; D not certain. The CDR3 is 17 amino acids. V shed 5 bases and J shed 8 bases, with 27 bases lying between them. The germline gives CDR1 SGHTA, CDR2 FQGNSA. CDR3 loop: CASSLEQIRRSAGGYTF. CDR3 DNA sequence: TGTGCCAGCAGCCTGGAACAAATACGGCGGAGCGCGGGAGGCTACACCTTC.

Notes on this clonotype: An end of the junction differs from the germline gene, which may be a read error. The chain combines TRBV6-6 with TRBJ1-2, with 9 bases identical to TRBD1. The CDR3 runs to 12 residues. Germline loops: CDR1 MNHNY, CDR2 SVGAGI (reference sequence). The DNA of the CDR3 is TGCATGGGACAGGGAACAGCCTTCAGCTACACCTTC. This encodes CMGQGTAFSYTF.

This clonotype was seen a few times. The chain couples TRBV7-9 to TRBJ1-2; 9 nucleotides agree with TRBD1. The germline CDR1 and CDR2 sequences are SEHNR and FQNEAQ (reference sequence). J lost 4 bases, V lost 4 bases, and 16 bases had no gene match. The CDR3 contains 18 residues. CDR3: CASSSQAGQGIRPYGYTF. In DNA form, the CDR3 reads TGTGCCAGCAGCTCCCAAGCGGGACAGGGAATAAGACCCTATGGCTACACCTTC.

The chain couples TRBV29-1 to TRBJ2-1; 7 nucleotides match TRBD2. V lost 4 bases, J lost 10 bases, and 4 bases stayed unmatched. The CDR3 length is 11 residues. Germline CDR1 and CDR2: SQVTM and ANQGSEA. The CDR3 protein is CSVARGVEQFF. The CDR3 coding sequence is TGCAGCGTTGCCCGGGGGGTAGAGCAGTTCTTC.

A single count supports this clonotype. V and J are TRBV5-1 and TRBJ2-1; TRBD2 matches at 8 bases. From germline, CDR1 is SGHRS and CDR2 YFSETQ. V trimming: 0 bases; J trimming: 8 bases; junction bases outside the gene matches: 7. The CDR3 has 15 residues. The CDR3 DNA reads TGCGCCAGCAGCTTGGTGGAGCGGGAGTACGATGAGCAGTTCTTC. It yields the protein CASSLVEREYDEQFF.

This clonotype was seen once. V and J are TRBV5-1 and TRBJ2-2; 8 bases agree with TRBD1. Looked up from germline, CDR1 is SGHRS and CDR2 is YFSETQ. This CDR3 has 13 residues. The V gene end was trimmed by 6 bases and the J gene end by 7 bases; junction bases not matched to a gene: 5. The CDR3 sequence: CASTTGASGELFF. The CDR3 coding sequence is TGCGCCAGCACGACAGGGGCTAGCGGGGAGCTGTTTTTT.

The CDR3 DNA reads TGTGCCAGCAGCTTAGAGGGGCAAATTTACGAGCAGTACTTC. Translating it yields CASSLEGQIYEQYF. This chain uses TRBV7-2 with TRBJ2-7, with D possibly TRBD1 on 5 matching bases. The CDR3 is 14 amino acids. V was trimmed by 1 base and J by 4 bases, leaving 11 bases between them. Germline CDR1 and CDR2: SGHTA and FQGNSA. The whole variable domain, filled in from reference TRBV7-2 and TRBJ2-7, reads GAGVSQSPSNKVTEKGKDVELRCDPISGHTALYWYRQSLGQGLEFLIYFQGNSAPDKSGLPSDRFSAERTGGSVSTLTIQRTQQEDSAVYLCASSLEGQIYEQYFGPGTRLTVT.

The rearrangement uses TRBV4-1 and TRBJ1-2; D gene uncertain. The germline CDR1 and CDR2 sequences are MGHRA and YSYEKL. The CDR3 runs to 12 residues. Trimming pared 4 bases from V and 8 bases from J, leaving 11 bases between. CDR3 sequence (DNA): TGCGCCAGCAGCCCGGACTCTTGGGGCTACACCTTC. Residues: CASSPDSWGYTF.

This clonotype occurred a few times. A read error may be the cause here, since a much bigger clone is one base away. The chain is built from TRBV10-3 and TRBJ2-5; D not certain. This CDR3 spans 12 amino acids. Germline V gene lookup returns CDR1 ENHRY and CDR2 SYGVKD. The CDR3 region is CAISESGETRYF. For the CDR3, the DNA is TGTGCCATCAGTGAGTCAGGAGAGACCCGGTACTTC.

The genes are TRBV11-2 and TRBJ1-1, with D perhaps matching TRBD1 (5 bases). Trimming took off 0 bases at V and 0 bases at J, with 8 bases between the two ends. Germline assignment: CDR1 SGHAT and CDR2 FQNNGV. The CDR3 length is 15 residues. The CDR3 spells CASSLDLGVNTEAFF. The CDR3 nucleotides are TGTGCCAGCAGCTTAGATCTGGGGGTGAACACTGAAGCTTTCTTT.

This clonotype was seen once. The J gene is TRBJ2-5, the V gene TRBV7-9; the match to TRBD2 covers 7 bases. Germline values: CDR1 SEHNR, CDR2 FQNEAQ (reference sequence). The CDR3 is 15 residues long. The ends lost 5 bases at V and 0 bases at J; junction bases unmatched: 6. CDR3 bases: TGTGCCAGCAGCACCCTACTAGCGAACCAAGAGACCCAGTACTTC. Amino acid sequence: CASSTLLANQETQYF.

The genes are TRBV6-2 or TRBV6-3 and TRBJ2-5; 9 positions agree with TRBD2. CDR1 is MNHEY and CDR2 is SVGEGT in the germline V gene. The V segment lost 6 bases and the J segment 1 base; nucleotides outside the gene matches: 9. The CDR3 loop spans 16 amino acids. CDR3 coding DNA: TGTGCCAGCAGGCGCACTAGCGGGCCTTCCCAAGAGACCCAGTACTTC. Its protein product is CASRRTSGPSQETQYF.

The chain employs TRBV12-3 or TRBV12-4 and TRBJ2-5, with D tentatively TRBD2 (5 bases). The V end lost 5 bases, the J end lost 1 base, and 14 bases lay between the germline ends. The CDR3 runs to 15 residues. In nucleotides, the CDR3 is TGTGCCAGCAGTGGAGGCCTTCTGGGCCAAGAGACCCAGTACTTC. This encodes CASSGGLLGQETQYF.

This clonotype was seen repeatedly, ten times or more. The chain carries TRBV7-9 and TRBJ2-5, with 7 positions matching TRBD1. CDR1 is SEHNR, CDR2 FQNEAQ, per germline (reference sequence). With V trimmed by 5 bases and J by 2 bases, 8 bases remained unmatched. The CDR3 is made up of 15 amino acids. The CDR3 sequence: CASSRPGQPQETQYF. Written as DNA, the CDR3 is TGTGCCAGCAGCCGCCCGGGACAGCCTCAAGAGACCCAGTACTTC.

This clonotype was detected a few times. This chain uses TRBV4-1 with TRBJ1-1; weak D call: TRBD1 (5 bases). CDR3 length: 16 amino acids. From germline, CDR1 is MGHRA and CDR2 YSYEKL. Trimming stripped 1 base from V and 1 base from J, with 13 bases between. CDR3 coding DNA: TGCGCCAGCAGCCAAGTAGGAAGACAGAGGAACACTGAAGCTTTCTTT. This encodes CASSQVGRQRNTEAFF.

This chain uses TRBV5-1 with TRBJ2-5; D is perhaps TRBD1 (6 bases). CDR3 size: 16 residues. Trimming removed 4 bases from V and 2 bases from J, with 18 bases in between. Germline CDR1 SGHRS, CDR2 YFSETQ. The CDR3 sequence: CASSPIVQGIQETQYF. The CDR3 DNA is TGCGCCAGCAGCCCAATAGTACAGGGAATTCAAGAGACCCAGTACTTC.

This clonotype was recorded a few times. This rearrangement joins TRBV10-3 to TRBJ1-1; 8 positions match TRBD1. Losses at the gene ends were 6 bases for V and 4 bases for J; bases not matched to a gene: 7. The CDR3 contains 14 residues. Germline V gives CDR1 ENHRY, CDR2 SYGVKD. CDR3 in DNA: TGTGCCATCAGAGCAGGGGGCGCAAGCACTGAAGCTTTCTTT. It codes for CAIRAGGASTEAFF.

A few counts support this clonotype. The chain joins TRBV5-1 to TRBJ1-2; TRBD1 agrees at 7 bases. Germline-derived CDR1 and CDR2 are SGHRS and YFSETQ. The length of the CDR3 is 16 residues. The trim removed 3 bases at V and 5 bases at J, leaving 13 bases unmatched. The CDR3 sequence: CASSSGTVAALYGYTF. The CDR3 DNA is TGCGCCAGCAGCTCCGGGACAGTTGCCGCCCTATATGGCTACACCTTC.